Following are 32 T cell receptor beta chains from one sample sequenced in a study of blood T cells in healthy people across ages. PCR was performed a second time for 7 to 11 cycles using a sample-barcoded 5' primer and a J-beta primer mix. A single record per CDR3 protein comes from TCRdb applying MiXCR to the 5' RACE reads. The sample yields 450,000 to 700,000 distinct CDR3 sequences, 27% seen once. Material for sequencing was blood. These receptor sequences come from a woman in her 70s in good health.

The J gene is TRBJ1-2, the V gene TRBV7-2, with 11 bases aligning to TRBD1. In germline, CDR1 is SGHTA, CDR2 FQGNSA. Trimming removed 6 bases from V and 0 bases from J; junction bases left unmatched: 15. The CDR3 is made up of 19 amino acids. CDR3: CASSYGGTGGSGANYGYTF. DNA of the CDR3: TGTGCCAGCAGTTATGGGGGGACAGGGGGTTCCGGTGCTAACTATGGCTACACCTTC.

This clonotype was seen only a few times. This chain joins TRBV20-1 and TRBJ2-7; D is possibly TRBD1 or TRBD2 (5 bases each). V was clipped by 2 bases and J by 2 bases, with 19 bases between them. The CDR3 runs to 16 residues. Germline lookup yields CDR1 DFQATT and CDR2 SNEGSKA (reference sequence). CDR3 sequence reads: CSARLAFGTSAYEQYF. CDR3 sequence (DNA): TGCAGTGCTAGATTGGCCTTCGGGACGTCCGCCTACGAGCAGTACTTC.

The sample holds a few counts of this clonotype. This chain joins TRBV6-2 or TRBV6-3 and TRBJ2-3; 10 bases agree with TRBD2. Germline assignment: CDR1 MNHEY and CDR2 SVGEGT. Trimming took 5 bases from V and 4 from J; bases not matched to a gene: 9. The CDR3 runs to 16 residues. CDR3 protein: CASSRRTSGLADTQYF. In nucleotides, the CDR3 is TGTGCCAGCAGTCGAAGGACTAGCGGACTTGCAGATACGCAGTATTTT.

The chain couples TRBV11-2 to TRBJ1-3; 7 bases map to TRBD1. The CDR3 runs to 15 residues. Germline V lookup: CDR1 SGHAT, CDR2 FQNNGV. J gave up 2 bases and V 5 bases, and 6 bases lay outside the gene matches. CDR3 amino acids: CASSRQGSPGNTIYF. The DNA for the CDR3 is TGTGCCAGCAGCCGACAGGGAAGTCCTGGAAACACCATATATTTT. Variable domain in full (rest from reference TRBV11-2 and TRBJ1-3): EAGVAQSPRYKIIEKRQSVAFWCNPISGHATLYWYQQILGQGPKLLIQFQNNGVVDDSQLPKDRFSAERLKGVDSTLKIQPAKLEDSAVYLCASSRQGSPGNTIYFGEGSWLTVV.

A single count supports this clonotype. The V gene is TRBV7-2, the J gene TRBJ2-1, with 7 bases lining up with TRBD2. This CDR3 is built from 14 residues. Germline loops: CDR1 SGHTA, CDR2 FQGNSA. Trimming cost V 1 base and J 7 bases; bases outside gene matches: 4. The CDR3 nucleotides read TGTGCCAGCAGCTTAGGGACTAGTCTTAATGAGCAGTTCTTC. Its translation: CASSLGTSLNEQFF.

This chain joins TRBV7-2 and TRBJ1-3, with D uncertain. V was clipped by 7 bases and J by 3 bases, with 4 bases between them. This CDR3 is 11 amino acids long. Per the germline V gene, CDR1 is SGHTA and CDR2 is FQGNSA. Here the CDR3 DNA reads TGTGCCAGCACCCTTGGAAACACCATATATTTT. Translating it yields CASTLGNTIYF.

This chain connects TRBV3-1 to TRBJ2-5; D is possibly TRBD2 (5 bases). CDR3 length equals 13 residues. The germline gives CDR1 LGHDT, CDR2 YNNKEL (reference sequence). Trimming took off 8 bases at V and 11 bases at J, with 21 bases between the two ends. Written as DNA, the CDR3 is TGTGCCAGCCGCGGTGCCCCTTTTGGGGAGCAGTACTTC. Translated: CASRGAPFGEQYF.

This chain connects TRBV27 to TRBJ1-4, with 7 bases aligning to TRBD1. V shed 6 bases, J shed 4 bases, and the junction held 11 bases outside the gene matches. This CDR3 contains 16 residues. Germline V gene lookup returns CDR1 MNHEY and CDR2 SMNVEV (reference sequence). As DNA, the CDR3 is TGTGCCAGCAGGAGGGGATCGACAGGGCTTAATGAAAAACTGTTTTTT. Protein: CASRRGSTGLNEKLFF. Full variable domain (rest looked up from reference TRBV27 and TRBJ1-4): EAQVTQNPRYLITVTGKKLTVTCSQNMNHEYMSWYRQDPGLGLRQIYYSMNVEVTDKGDVPEGYKVSRKEKRNFPLILESPSPNQTSLYFCASRRGSTGLNEKLFFGSGTQLSVL.

V usage is TRBV4-3 and J usage is TRBJ1-4; D remains unclear. The CDR3 loop spans 15 amino acids. The germline V gene encodes CDR1 LGHNA and CDR2 YSLEER. Deletions cut 0 bases from V and 3 bases from J, with 8 bases between. The DNA of the CDR3 is TGCGCCAGCAGCCAAGAATTCCGGGCTAATGAAAAACTGTTTTTT. This gives the protein CASSQEFRANEKLFF.

V usage is TRBV7-6 and J usage is TRBJ2-5, with a weak D call TRBD2 (6 bases). The J call may be mistaken, given a closer DNA end match to TRBJ2-1. There are 14 residues in the CDR3. Germline V gene data show CDR1 as SGHVS and CDR2 as FNYEAQ. The CDR3 DNA sequence: TGTGCCAGCAGCCGGGACTCCACCTACAATGAGCAGTTCTTC. The encoded protein is CASSRDSTYNEQFF.

The J gene is TRBJ1-1, the V gene TRBV7-2; TRBD1 matches 8 bases. The V segment lost 1 base and the J segment 7 bases; nucleotides outside the gene matches: 11. The CDR3 extends over 16 amino acids. The V gene's germline CDR1 is SGHTA and CDR2 FQGNSA. CDR3 coding DNA: TGTGCCAGCAGCTTAGTATCCGGGACAGGCCACGTTGAAGCTTTCTTT. This codes for CASSLVSGTGHVEAFF.

This clonotype turned up a few times. V usage is TRBV5-1 and J usage is TRBJ2-1; D perhaps matches TRBD2 (5 bases). V shed 0 bases and J shed 7 bases, with 11 bases lying between them. The germline V gene encodes CDR1 SGHRS and CDR2 YFSETQ. The CDR3 sequence is 14 residues long. The CDR3 reads CASSLVASGNEQFF. The DNA for the CDR3 is TGCGCCAGCAGCTTGGTAGCGTCGGGGAATGAGCAGTTCTTC. The variable domain in full, with the rest retrieved from reference TRBV5-1 and TRBJ2-1, is KAGVTQTPRYLIKTRGQQVTLSCSPISGHRSVSWYQQTPGQGLQFLFEYFSETQRNKGNFPGRFSGRQFSNSRSEMNVSTLELGDSALYLCASSLVASGNEQFFGPGTRLTVL.

This chain joins TRBV11-2 and TRBJ2-3, with 10 nucleotides matching TRBD2. CDR3 length: 19 residues. Trimming removed 2 bases from V and 0 bases from J; junction bases left unmatched: 11. In germline, CDR1 is SGHAT, CDR2 FQNNGV. The CDR3 reads CASSLSSGGAAPSTDTQYF. CDR3 DNA sequence: TGTGCCAGCAGCTTATCGAGCGGGGGGGCAGCTCCTAGCACAGATACGCAGTATTTT.

The genes are TRBV6-2 or TRBV6-3 and TRBJ1-5, with D possibly TRBD1 on 5 matching bases. Between the trimmed V and J ends, which lost 6 bases and 11 bases, there was a span of 20 bases. This CDR3 has 14 residues. Per the germline V gene, CDR1 is MNHEY and CDR2 is SVGEGT. The CDR3 sequence: CASRMGRIYEAQHF. DNA of the CDR3: TGTGCCAGCAGAATGGGACGGATATATGAAGCCCAGCATTTT.

This clonotype has a handful of counts. J is TRBJ2-5 and V is TRBV29-1; D might be TRBD2 (7 bases). This CDR3 has 12 residues. Deletions cut 8 bases from V and 5 bases from J, with 15 bases between. The germline gives CDR1 SQVTM, CDR2 ANQGSEA. CDR3 sequence: CSFLGGPETQYF. Written as DNA, the CDR3 is TGCAGCTTCCTGGGGGGGCCGGAGACCCAGTACTTC.

The sample holds many counts of this clonotype. The genes are TRBV11-3 and TRBJ2-7, with D maybe TRBD2 (6 bases). The V gene's germline CDR1 is SGHNT and CDR2 YENEEA. The CDR3 is 14 residues long. Between the trimmed V and J ends, which lost 0 bases and 3 bases, there was a span of 9 bases. CDR3 nucleotides: TGTGCCAGCAGCTTAGATGGCGGGGTCTACGAGCAGTACTTC. Its translation: CASSLDGGVYEQYF.

The chain is built from TRBV4-3 and TRBJ2-5, with D possibly being TRBD2 (5 bases). The J call could be wrong; TRBJ2-7 is a better fit for the DNA end. Germline V gene sequence: CDR1 LGHNA, CDR2 YSLEER. The CDR3 consists of 16 residues. The CDR3 coding sequence is TGCGCCAGCAGCCAAGAGAGAGGAGGCCCTCCGTACGAGCAGTACTTC. This encodes CASSQERGGPPYEQYF.

The rearrangement uses TRBV9 and TRBJ2-3; no reliable D call. Germline V gives CDR1 SGDLS, CDR2 YYNGEE. The CDR3 spans 13 residues. V was pared by 3 bases and J by 0 bases, with 5 bases between. CDR3 in amino acids: CASSAWSTDTQYF. For the CDR3, the DNA is TGTGCCAGCAGCGCCTGGAGCACAGATACGCAGTATTTT.

This clonotype has only a few counts. CDR3 residues: CASSLVGVNNSPLHF. CDR3 DNA sequence: TGTGCCAGCAGCTTAGTGGGCGTTAATAATTCACCCCTCCACTTT. This sequence joins TRBV11-2 and TRBJ1-6; D remains unclear. The V gene's germline CDR1 is SGHAT and CDR2 FQNNGV. V lost 1 base, J lost 5 bases, and 9 bases lay in between. The CDR3 spans 15 residues.

This clonotype was observed a handful of times. J is TRBJ2-1 and V is TRBV7-3; TRBD2 matches 10 bases. This CDR3 is built from 15 residues. Germline CDR1 and CDR2: SGHTA and FQGTGA. With 5 bases clipped from V and 6 bases from J, the junction kept 7 bases outside the gene matches. The CDR3 sequence is CASSLSGGTFNEQFF. Here the CDR3 DNA reads TGTGCCAGCAGCCTTAGCGGGGGGACCTTCAATGAGCAGTTCTTC. Drawing the rest from reference TRBV7-3 and TRBJ2-1, the complete variable domain is GAGVSQTPSNKVTEKGKYVELRCDPISGHTALYWYRQSLGQGPEFLIYFQGTGAADDSGLPNDRFFAVRPEGSVSTLKIQRTERGDSAVYLCASSLSGGTFNEQFFGPGTRLTVL.

This clonotype was found a few times. The V gene is TRBV10-3, the J gene TRBJ2-1, with D maybe TRBD2 (5 bases). Trimming pared 4 bases from V and 7 bases from J, leaving 20 bases between. The CDR3 is 16 residues long. Germline assignment: CDR1 ENHRY and CDR2 SYGVKD. In nucleotides, the CDR3 is TGTGCCATCAGTGCCCAGCTTCCGGGGATAGGAAATGAGCAGTTCTTC. It specifies CAISAQLPGIGNEQFF.

The chain has TRBV11-3 and TRBJ2-2, with 7 bases identical to TRBD2. The V gene's germline CDR1 is SGHNT and CDR2 YENEEA. Trimming took 5 bases from V and 7 from J; bases not matched to a gene: 4. The CDR3 runs to 13 residues. CDR3 in DNA: TGTGCCAGCAGCGTAGCGGGTAACGGGGAGCTGTTTTTT. Encoded protein: CASSVAGNGELFF.

This clonotype was counted a few times. The junction departs from germline at one end; a sequencing error may be responsible. The chain is built from TRBV4-3 and TRBJ1-6; 7 nucleotides align to TRBD1. The CDR3 is 13 amino acids. Germline V lookup: CDR1 LGHNA, CDR2 YSLEER. CDR3 loop: CTSSQRTGAPLHF. In DNA form, the CDR3 reads TGCACCAGCAGCCAACGGACAGGAGCACCCCTCCACTTT.

This clonotype was found many times. The chain employs TRBV7-2 and TRBJ2-3; D is unresolved. The CDR3 is 14 amino acids. Trimming took 5 bases from V and 3 from J, leaving 12 bases between them. Germline-derived CDR1 and CDR2 are SGHTA and FQGNSA. CDR3 sequence reads: CASSPDPGTDTQYF. The CDR3 nucleotides read TGTGCCAGCAGCCCCGACCCTGGGACAGATACGCAGTATTTT.

The CDR3 reads CASSHPRSPGGGYTF. CDR3 bases: TGTGCCAGCAGCCATCCGCGGTCGCCCGGAGGTGGCTACACCTTC. The chain joins TRBV11-2 to TRBJ1-2; no reliable D call. From germline, CDR1 is SGHAT and CDR2 FQNNGV. The V end lost 5 bases, the J end lost 7 bases, and 20 bases lay between the germline ends. The CDR3 runs 15 residues.

The table lists this clonotype with a few counts. The chain recombines TRBV6-5 with TRBJ2-3; TRBD1 matches 7 bases. The CDR3 loop spans 14 amino acids. Germline V gives CDR1 MNHEY, CDR2 SVGAGI. The V segment lost 4 bases and the J segment 1 base; nucleotides outside the gene matches: 2. The CDR3 spells CASSSGQRTDTQYF. The CDR3 nucleotides are TGTGCCAGCAGTTCGGGACAGCGCACAGATACGCAGTATTTT.

For this clonotype: Its ends do not fully match the called genes, so a read error is possible. This CDR3 is CASGLSQGWNEQYF. Here the CDR3 DNA reads TGTGCCAGCGGCTTATCACAGGGGTGGAACGAGCAGTACTTC. The chain joins TRBV7-2 to TRBJ2-1, with 7 bases that match TRBD1. The J call may not be correct, given that the DNA end is closer to TRBJ2-7. The CDR3 totals 14 residues. Germline CDR1 SGHTA, CDR2 FQGNSA.

The rearrangement joins TRBV28 to TRBJ2-3, with no clear D. The germline V and J ends were trimmed by 7 bases and 1 base, with 12 bases remaining between them. CDR3 size: 14 residues. The germline V gene has CDR1 MDHEN and CDR2 SYDVKM. CDR3 sequence reads: CASMRSLGTDTQYF. CDR3 nucleotides: TGTGCCAGCATGCGGTCCCTTGGCACAGATACGCAGTATTTT.

This chain uses TRBV6-5 with TRBJ1-4; D may be TRBD1 (5 bases). The CDR3 has 18 amino acids. CDR1 and CDR2 (germline): MNHEY, SVGAGI. Trimming cost V 0 bases and J 0 bases, with 14 bases left between them. The CDR3 DNA reads TGTGCCAGCAGTTACTCCGGGGCAGCGCTTTCAACTAATGAAAAACTGTTTTTT. Protein: CASSYSGAALSTNEKLFF.

Details on this clonotype: Since the CDR3 does not end with the conserved phenylalanine or tryptophan, this likely comes from a read error. V is TRBV6-2 or TRBV6-3 and J is TRBJ1-2, with D perhaps TRBD1 (6 bases). V gave up 0 bases and J gave up 8 bases, with 13 bases separating them. There are 14 residues in the CDR3. The germline V gene has CDR1 MNHEY and CDR2 SVGEGT. This CDR3 is CASSYSGQLRGYTL. The DNA of the CDR3 is TGTGCCAGCAGTTACTCCGGACAGCTGCGGGGCTACACCCTC.

The rearrangement links TRBV20-1 to TRBJ1-1; 10 bases are a match to TRBD1. This CDR3 is 15 amino acids long. V was clipped by 5 bases and J by 4 bases; unmatched bases: 10. The germline CDR1 and CDR2 sequences are DFQATT and SNEGSKA (reference sequence). The CDR3 region has the DNA TGCAGTGCTCCCGGGACAGGGGCCCCGAGCACTGAAGCTTTCTTT. This encodes CSAPGTGAPSTEAFF.

This clonotype was seen a few times. The CDR3 does not close with the conserved phenylalanine or tryptophan, likely indicating a read error. It is unclear where the CDR3 begins or ends on the DNA, so no DNA is shown, and the CDR3 is as TCRdb lists it. J is TRBJ2-3 and V is TRBV6-5; the D call of TRBD1 is as the table states it, not checked on the DNA. Inclusive of both ends, the CDR3 amounts to 8 amino acids. Germline loops: CDR1 MNHEY, CDR2 SVGAGI. CDR3 sequence reads: CASTPRLC.